These 12 T cell receptor beta chains were sequenced from one sample in a study of cytomegalovirus exposure and HLA in healthy donors. The PCR made use of 60 Vbeta and 13 Jbeta primers. Profiled with immunoSEQ multiplex PCR; TCRdb holds only in-frame clones, not every one. The sample lists approximately 70,000 clones; roughly 74% were seen once. Sequences were obtained from PBMCs. The receptor source for this set is a human donor in good health.

The chain links TRBV6-1 to TRBJ1-5; maybe TRBD1 (6 bases). V was shortened by 5 bases and J by 7 bases, with 15 bases between the two germline ends. The CDR3 length is 14 residues. Germline CDR1 reads MNHNS; CDR2 reads SASEGT. The CDR3 sequence: CASSFTGIGQPQHF. The CDR3 nucleotides are TGTGCCAGCAGTTTCACAGGGATCGGACAGCCCCAGCATTTT.

This chain joins TRBV7-9 and TRBJ1-4, with D maybe TRBD1 (6 bases). CDR1 SEHNR and CDR2 FQNEAQ come from the germline V gene (reference sequence). The CDR3 runs to 15 residues. Trimming took 5 bases from V and 0 from J, leaving 10 bases between them. The CDR3 nucleotides read TGTGCCAGCAGCAATTCAGGGGCAACTAATGAAAAACTGTTTTTT. Its protein product is CASSNSGATNEKLFF.

This clone was found many times. This sequence joins TRBV10-3 and TRBJ1-4, with D maybe TRBD1 (5 bases). V dropped 5 bases and J dropped 3 bases, with 7 bases sitting between them. The CDR3 is 13 residues long. Germline lookup yields CDR1 ENHRY and CDR2 SYGVKD. The CDR3 bases are TGTGCCATCAGTCAGGGATCTAATGAAAAACTGTTTTTT. This translates into CAISQGSNEKLFF.

V gene TRBV28 combines with J gene TRBJ1-3; D gene uncertain. CDR1 is MDHEN, CDR2 SYDVKM, per germline. Trimming pared 6 bases from V and 0 bases from J, leaving 3 bases between. This CDR3 is 12 amino acids long. CDR3 protein: CASSFSGNTIYF. The CDR3 DNA sequence: TGTGCCAGCAGCTTCTCTGGAAACACCATATATTTT.

The chain recombines TRBV14 with TRBJ1-2, with D possibly being TRBD1 (6 bases). Trimming removed 10 bases from V and 8 bases from J, with 23 bases in between. The germline V gene encodes CDR1 SGHDN and CDR2 FVKESK. This CDR3 spans 14 amino acids. CDR3 region: CATRRVLQGSGYTF. CDR3 DNA sequence: TGTGCCACCCGCCGGGTGTTACAGGGATCGGGCTACACCTTC.

V is TRBV10-3 and J is TRBJ2-3; 9 bases line up with TRBD2. The germline CDR1 and CDR2 sequences are ENHRY and SYGVKD. The CDR3 loop spans 14 amino acids. The trim removed 6 bases at V and 5 bases at J, leaving 6 bases unmatched. CDR3 sequence reads: CAIRLAGEVDTQYF. CDR3 in DNA: TGTGCCATCAGGTTAGCGGGAGAGGTAGATACGCAGTATTTT.

This chain joins TRBV2 and TRBJ2-5, with 9 positions matching TRBD2. Germline trimming cut 5 bases from V and 2 bases from J; bases unmatched to any gene: 6. This CDR3 contains 15 residues. Germline V CDR1 and CDR2: SNHLY, FYNNEI. The CDR3 DNA sequence: TGTGCCAGCAGTTGGGCTAGCGGGAAGCAAGAGACCCAGTACTTC. Protein: CASSWASGKQETQYF.

The chain links TRBV6-5 to TRBJ1-4; D remains ambiguous. With 6 bases removed from V and 3 bases from J, the gap between germline ends came to 14 bases. The CDR3 runs 15 residues. From germline, CDR1 is MNHEY and CDR2 SVGAGI. The CDR3 DNA reads TGTGCCAGCAGCTATCGCCGGGGATCTAATGAAAAACTGTTTTTT. Protein sequence: CASSYRRGSNEKLFF.

V usage is TRBV19 and J usage is TRBJ1-2; D is unclear. With 3 bases removed from V and 4 bases from J, the gap between germline ends came to 15 bases. Germline assignment: CDR1 LNHDA and CDR2 SQIVND (reference sequence). This CDR3 has 15 amino acids. CDR3 sequence (DNA): TGTGCCAGTAGTATGCCGGGAGCTTTTGGCTATGGCTACACCTTC. Its translation is CASSMPGAFGYGYTF.

The rearrangement joins TRBV6-6 to TRBJ1-5, with D unclear. The CDR3 covers 14 residues. Germline V gene lookup returns CDR1 MNHNY and CDR2 SVGAGI (reference sequence). V lost 7 bases to trimming and J lost 3 bases, with 13 bases between them. The CDR3 region is CASNTASFNQPQHF. DNA of the CDR3: TGTGCCAGCAACACAGCCTCTTTCAATCAGCCCCAGCATTTT.

This clone was seen once. The CDR3 bases are TGTGCCACCGTGGGACAGGGGGCGTTCAGCTACGAGCAGTACTTC. Its protein product is CATVGQGAFSYEQYF. The chain combines TRBV6-1 with TRBJ2-7; 12 positions agree with TRBD1. CDR1 and CDR2 from the germline V gene are MNHNS and SASEGT. With 10 bases clipped from V and 3 bases from J, the junction kept 10 bases outside the gene matches. The CDR3 is 15 amino acids.

To note about this clone: No conserved phenylalanine or tryptophan ends this CDR3, so it is likely a read error. V is TRBV5-6 and J is TRBJ1-2, with 7 bases identical to TRBD1. This CDR3 has 17 amino acids. Germline V gene data show CDR1 as SGHDT and CDR2 as YYEEEE. The junction had 13 bases not matched to a gene; V was cut back by 3 bases and J by 2 bases. The DNA for the CDR3 is TGTGCCAGCAGCTGGTGGACAGGCCCGGCAGTAAACTATGGCTACACCCTC. Its translation: CASSWWTGPAVNYGYTL.